Detailed here is one T cell receptor beta chain. This entry belongs to a study of blood T cell repertoires in COVID-19. Study overall: Spain, Italy and the United States supplied samples that represented acute and convalescent COVID-19.

The CDR3 runs 14 residues. The trim removed 5 bases at V and 1 base at J, leaving 4 bases unmatched. Germline assignment: CDR1 MNHEY and CDR2 SMNVEV (reference sequence). Seattle-derived patients entered the study during active infection and were followed longitudinally. How the authors handled the data: Amplifying reference gene primers gave estimates of nucleated cell counts. Clones were read by immunoSEQ multiplex PCR, and TCRdb kept only the in-frame ones, dropping some. D and trimming come from the DNA, and the V and J calls and clone size come from that table. This table holds approximately 340,000 clones, 87% found once.

Sequencing used peripheral blood. V is TRBV27 and J is TRBJ2-7; TRBD1 aligns across 8 bases. The clonotype originates from a man aged 25-45 years with COVID-19, enrolled during active disease. CDR3 residues: CASSPRTGSYEQYF. The CDR3 bases are TGTGCCAGCAGTCCACGGACAGGGTCCTACGAGCAGTACTTC.